This passage covers 17 T cell receptor beta chains from one sample sequenced in a study of T-cell memory formation after mild COVID-19. MiXCR, applied by TCRdb to the 5' RACE reads, yields one record per CDR3 protein. The table records more than 250,000 distinct CDR3 sequences, over 15% of them present only once. Sequencing was carried out using PBMCs or a T cell subset sorted from them (not recorded which). Source of these receptors: a man aged 18 to 30 who had mild COVID-19 (a few samples of this study predate the infection). Cell type and time point are not known.

The chain joins TRBV5-6 to TRBJ1-1, with TRBD1 matching 8 bases. V shed 0 bases and J 4 bases; nucleotides not matched to a gene: 8. The CDR3 loop spans 16 amino acids. Germline V gene sequence: CDR1 SGHDT, CDR2 YYEEEE. CDR3 DNA sequence: TGTGCCAGCAGCTTGGGGCTCCAGGGGGCCGGCACTGAAGCTTTCTTT. Protein sequence: CASSLGLQGAGTEAFF.

This clonotype was seen more than once but under ten times. This chain connects TRBV27 to TRBJ1-1, with D hard to call. The ends were cut back, 6 bases at V and 1 base at J, with 12 bases in the middle. The CDR3 has 14 amino acids. The germline V gene has CDR1 MNHEY and CDR2 SMNVEV (reference sequence). The CDR3 protein is CASSRLAKNTEAFF. In DNA, the CDR3 is TGTGCCAGCAGCCGACTAGCAAAGAACACTGAAGCTTTCTTT.

This clonotype was seen a handful of times. The chain employs TRBV5-1 and TRBJ1-4; no clear D. In germline, CDR1 is SGHRS, CDR2 YFSETQ. Between the trimmed V and J ends, which lost 0 bases and 0 bases, there was a span of 6 bases. CDR3 size: 15 residues. The CDR3 coding sequence is TGCGCCAGCAGCTTGGTGGGTGCAACTAATGAAAAACTGTTTTTT. It encodes CASSLVGATNEKLFF.

V and J are TRBV12-3 or TRBV12-4 and TRBJ2-4; 9 nucleotides agree with TRBD2. This CDR3 spans 17 amino acids. The V segment lost 7 bases and the J segment 6 bases; nucleotides outside the gene matches: 16. CDR3 nucleotide sequence: TGTGCCAGCACCATTGGGGTAGCGGGGGACTTGGGAAACATTCAGTACTTC. Amino acid sequence: CASTIGVAGDLGNIQYF.

The chain employs TRBV5-1 and TRBJ2-7; no firm D call. The CDR3 runs to 14 residues. Germline V gene sequence: CDR1 SGHRS, CDR2 YFSETQ. V was shortened by 5 bases and J by 0 bases, with 12 bases between the two germline ends. CDR3 DNA sequence: TGCGCCAGCAGATACACTTCTAACTCCTACGAGCAGTACTTC. Translating it yields CASRYTSNSYEQYF.

This clonotype was seen a few times. The gene calls are TRBV4-2 and TRBJ2-6; TRBD1 agrees at 7 bases. V gave up 4 bases and J gave up 0 bases; unmatched junction bases: 12. CDR1 and CDR2 (germline): LGHNA, YNFKEQ. CDR3 length: 19 residues. The CDR3 DNA is TGTGCCAGCAGCCCACCGTCCGGGACAGACAGCTCTGGGGCCAACGTCCTGACTTTC. This codes for CASSPPSGTDSSGANVLTF.

The chain combines TRBV4-1 with TRBJ2-3; 9 bases align to TRBD2. There are 15 residues in the CDR3. With V trimmed by 3 bases and J by 3 bases, 4 bases remained unmatched. Germline loops: CDR1 MGHRA, CDR2 YSYEKL. Written as DNA, the CDR3 is TGCGCCAGCAGCCACGGAGCGGGGGGTACAGATACGCAGTATTTT. Its protein is CASSHGAGGTDTQYF.

Many counts were recorded for this clonotype. The chain is built from TRBV7-2 and TRBJ2-7; no clear D gene. This CDR3 contains 14 residues. Trimming cost V 1 base and J 2 bases, with 9 bases left between them. Germline V lookup: CDR1 SGHTA, CDR2 FQGNSA. The CDR3 loop reads CASSLGVVPYEQYV. DNA for the CDR3: TGTGCCAGCAGCTTAGGGGTCGTTCCCTACGAGCAGTACGTC.

The CDR3 nucleotides are TGTGCCAGCAGCTCTCCTACAGGGGAGGGTGAAAAACTGTTTTTT. Translating gives CASSSPTGEGEKLFF. The rearrangement joins TRBV5-4 to TRBJ1-4, with TRBD1 identical over 7 bases. Germline CDR1 reads SGHNT; CDR2 reads YYREEE (reference sequence). The CDR3 is made up of 15 amino acids. Trimming cost V 3 bases and J 7 bases; bases outside gene matches: 9.

The V gene is TRBV6-2 or TRBV6-3, the J gene TRBJ2-7; 11 nucleotides line up with TRBD1. The V gene's germline CDR1 is MNHEY and CDR2 SVGEGT. The V and J ends lost 5 bases and 5 bases, in that order; junction bases with no gene match: 8. The CDR3 runs to 15 residues. Written as DNA, the CDR3 is TGTGCCAGCAGTACACCAGGACAGGGGGCTGACGAGCAGTACGTC. Its protein product is CASSTPGQGADEQYV.

This clonotype was picked up a small number of times. The chain couples TRBV7-2 to TRBJ2-1; tentatively, D is TRBD1 or TRBD2 (5 bases each). CDR1 and CDR2 (germline): SGHTA, FQGNSA. The CDR3 totals 13 residues. With 4 bases removed from V and 8 bases from J, the gap between germline ends came to 12 bases. The CDR3 DNA is TGTGCCAGCAGCTCCCAGGGACCGGATGAGCAGTTCTTC. Residues: CASSSQGPDEQFF.

This clonotype was picked up a small number of times. The chain has TRBV6-2 or TRBV6-3 and TRBJ1-1; the D is unclear. V was pared by 2 bases and J by 8 bases, with 12 bases between. The CDR3 totals 13 residues. Germline V gives CDR1 MNHEY, CDR2 SVGEGT. CDR3 loop: CASSYPLFPEAFF. The CDR3 DNA is TGTGCCAGCAGTTACCCCCTGTTTCCGGAAGCTTTCTTT.

This clonotype has just a few counts. CDR3 DNA: TGCGCCAGCAGCGGCTACGGGACTTTCTTT. This codes for CASSGYGTFF. The genes are TRBV5-1 and TRBJ1-1; D ambiguous. The CDR3 runs to 10 residues. In germline, CDR1 is SGHRS, CDR2 YFSETQ. Trimming took 4 bases from V and 12 from J, leaving 10 bases between them. Together with reference TRBV5-1 and TRBJ1-1, the CDR3 gives the full variable domain: KAGVTQTPRYLIKTRGQQVTLSCSPISGHRSVSWYQQTPGQGLQFLFEYFSETQRNKGNFPGRFSGRQFSNSRSEMNVSTLELGDSALYLCASSGYGTFFGQGTRLTVV.

This clonotype was seen only a few times. This rearrangement joins TRBV7-6 to TRBJ2-1; 7 nucleotides line up with TRBD1. CDR3 size: 17 residues. The junction had 12 bases not matched to a gene; V was cut back by 5 bases and J by 2 bases. Germline V gene data show CDR1 as SGHVS and CDR2 as FNYEAQ. CDR3 in DNA: TGTGCCAGCAGCACTCGACAGACAGGGTCCGCCTACAATGAGCAGTTCTTC. It codes for CASSTRQTGSAYNEQFF.

This clonotype turned up a few times. The chain recombines TRBV11-2 with TRBJ2-1; D might be TRBD1 (5 bases). The V and J ends lost 4 bases and 0 bases respectively, with 10 bases between them. CDR1 and CDR2 from the germline V gene are SGHAT and FQNNGV. The CDR3 runs to 15 residues. The CDR3: CASSSPGHSYNEQFF. The DNA of the CDR3 is TGTGCCAGCAGCTCCCCCGGACACTCCTACAATGAGCAGTTCTTC.

The table lists this clonotype with a few counts. This rearrangement joins TRBV29-1 to TRBJ2-3; 9 nucleotides agree with TRBD1. The CDR3 length is 16 residues. Germline lookup yields CDR1 SQVTM and CDR2 ANQGSEA. After removal of 6 bases from V and 3 bases from J, the junction contained 13 bases not matched to a gene. The CDR3 region is CSVGDRVSSLTDTQYF. Here the CDR3 DNA reads TGCAGCGTCGGGGACAGGGTTTCGTCCCTTACAGATACGCAGTATTTT.

This clonotype was seen more than once but under ten times. The CDR3 spells CASSLDGWTALSKYNEQFF. In DNA form, the CDR3 reads TGTGCCAGCAGCTTAGATGGCTGGACAGCTCTGAGCAAGTACAATGAGCAGTTCTTC. This chain uses TRBV11-2 with TRBJ2-1; perhaps TRBD1 as D (6 bases). Germline CDR1 is SGHAT and CDR2 is FQNNGV. Trimming left V 0 bases short and J 4 bases short, with 22 bases between. This CDR3 has 19 amino acids. The whole variable domain, filled in from reference TRBV11-2 and TRBJ2-1, reads EAGVAQSPRYKIIEKRQSVAFWCNPISGHATLYWYQQILGQGPKLLIQFQNNGVVDDSQLPKDRFSAERLKGVDSTLKIQPAKLEDSAVYLCASSLDGWTALSKYNEQFFGPGTRLTVL.